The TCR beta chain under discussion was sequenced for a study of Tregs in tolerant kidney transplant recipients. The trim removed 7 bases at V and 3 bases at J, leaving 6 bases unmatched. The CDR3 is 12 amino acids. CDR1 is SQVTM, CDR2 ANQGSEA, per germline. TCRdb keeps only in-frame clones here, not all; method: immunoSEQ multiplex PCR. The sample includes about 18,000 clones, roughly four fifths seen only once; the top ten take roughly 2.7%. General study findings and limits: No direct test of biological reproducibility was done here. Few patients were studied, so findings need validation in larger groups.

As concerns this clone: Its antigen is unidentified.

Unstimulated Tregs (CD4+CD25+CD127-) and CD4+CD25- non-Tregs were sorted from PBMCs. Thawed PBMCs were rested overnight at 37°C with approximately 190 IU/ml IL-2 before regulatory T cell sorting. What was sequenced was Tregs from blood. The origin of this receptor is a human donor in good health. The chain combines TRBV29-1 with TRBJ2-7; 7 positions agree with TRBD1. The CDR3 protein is CSGLDRVYEQYF. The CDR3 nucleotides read TGCAGCGGCTTAGACAGGGTCTACGAGCAGTACTTC.